A selection of T cell receptor beta chains follows, all from one sample in a study of T-cell memory formation after mild COVID-19. MiXCR, applied by TCRdb to the 5' RACE reads, yields one record per CDR3 protein. The table includes some 120,000 distinct CDR3 sequences, roughly 15% detected once. The sequencing sample was made of PBMCs or a T cell subset sorted from them (not recorded which). The receptors shown here come from an adult woman who had mild COVID-19 (a few samples of this study predate the infection). Cell type and time point are not known. The CDR3 runs from the conserved cysteine through the conserved F or W. D genes are given only for firm matches. Size tells how often a clone was seen (once, few, many) or the class of an expanded clone, and some rows leave it out.

>TRBV27|TRBJ2-3|.|.
CASSFWLAPDTQYF
TGTGCCAGCAGTTTTTGGCTAGCTCCAGATACGCAGTATTTT
>TRBV10-3|TRBJ2-7|.|.
CAISDYSAAYEQYF
TGTGCCATCAGTGACTACTCGGCTGCCTACGAGCAGTACTTC
>TRBV4-1|TRBJ2-4|.|.
CASSPEARTIQYF
TGCGCCAGCAGCCCGGAAGCCCGAACCATTCAGTACTTC
>TRBV19|TRBJ2-2|TRBD2|.
CASNGLAGVGAGELFF
TGTGCCAGTAACGGGCTAGCGGGAGTTGGCGCCGGGGAGCTGTTTTTT
>TRBV27|TRBJ1-6|.|few
CASSLGSYGSTSPLHF
TGTGCCAGCAGTTTAGGTTCGTACGGGTCGACTTCACCCCTCCACTTT
>TRBV12-3/TRBV12-4|TRBJ2-2|.|.
CASSYITGELFF
TGTGCCAGCAGCTATATCACCGGGGAGCTGTTTTTT
>TRBV7-8|TRBJ1-5|.|few
CASSLAPPAASSQPQHF
TGTGCCAGCAGCTTAGCGCCCCCCGCGGCGTCCAGTCAGCCCCAGCATTTT
>TRBV10-3|TRBJ1-1|.|.
CAISESGRTTEAFF
TGTGCCATCAGTGAGTCGGGACGAACCACTGAAGCTTTCTTT
>TRBV29-1|TRBJ2-1|.|few
CSVAAPGMGYEQFF
TGCAGCGTTGCGGCTCCCGGGATGGGATATGAGCAGTTCTTC
>TRBV30|TRBJ2-1|.|.
CAWSVRRGTHPRYNEQFF
TGTGCCTGGAGTGTCCGTCGGGGAACCCACCCCCGTTACAATGAGCAGTTCTTC
>TRBV5-1|TRBJ2-7|TRBD2|.
CASSLASSGRASYEQYF
TGCGCCAGCAGCTTGGCTTCTAGCGGGAGGGCCTCCTACGAGCAGTACTTC